This T cell receptor beta chain was captured in a study of T cells after posttransplantation cyclophosphamide. This clone was detected many times. This CDR3 region has 15 residues. Germline V gene sequence: CDR1 LNHDA, CDR2 SQIVND (reference sequence). Trimming left V 5 bases short and J 2 bases short, with 13 bases between. A marrow graft followed busulfan-fludarabine conditioning, with cyclophosphamide on days +3 and +4. Libraries were prepared by immunoSEQ multiplex PCR; TCRdb keeps only in-frame clonotypes and omits some of them. This set yields almost 5,500 clones and no singletons; the top ten hold 25%.

This receptor was identified in a male patient between 55 and 70 years old who received an allogeneic stem cell transplant from a related donor, was CMV-positive, and had acute GVHD only. The T cells may come from the graft donor. The specimen comprised PBMCs, sampled 377 days after allogeneic stem cell transplant with posttransplant cyclophosphamide. This chain connects TRBV19 to TRBJ2-1, with D possibly matching TRBD1 (5 bases). CDR3 in DNA: TGTGCCAGTAGTCCCGCACAGGTCCCCTACAATGAGCAGTTCTTC. Amino acids: CASSPAQVPYNEQFF.